The rows below give T cell receptor beta chains drawn from one sample of a study of CD8 T cells in Susac syndrome. TCRdb used MiXCR to reprocess the immunoSEQ multiplex PCR reads, holding one entry per CDR3 protein. Of nearly 110,000 distinct CDR3 sequences in the sample, around 94% are singletons; the top ten hold roughly 0.43%. Sequenced input: CD8+ T cells from PBMCs. The source is a human donor with Susac syndrome. CDR3s include the opening cysteine and the closing phenylalanine or tryptophan. A D gene is named only where the DNA matches it firmly. A row's size may be missing; if present it is once, few, many or a size class.

j_gene | v_gene | d_gene | abundance | CDR3aa | CDR3nt
TRBJ2-5 | TRBV11-2 | - | - | CASSLVTYQETQYF | TGTGCCAGCAGCTTAGTGACGTACCAAGAGACCCAGTACTTC
TRBJ2-2 | TRBV5-1 | - | - | CATSANTGELFF | TGCGCCACCAGCGCGAACACCGGGGAGCTGTTTTTT
TRBJ2-7 | TRBV27 | - | - | CASSLAEDPYEQYF | TGTGCCAGCAGTTTAGCGGAGGATCCCTACGAGCAGTACTTC
TRBJ1-6 | TRBV13 | - | once | CASSWGGGGNSPLHF | TGTGCCAGCAGCTGGGGGGGCGGGGGAAATTCACCCCTCCACTTT
TRBJ2-5 | TRBV11-3 | - | - | CASSLDKGGQETQYF | TGTGCCAGCAGCTTGGATAAAGGGGGGCAAGAGACCCAGTACTTC
TRBJ1-1 | TRBV12-3/TRBV12-4 | - | - | CASSFGQNTEAFF | TGTGCCAGCAGCTTCGGACAGAACACTGAAGCTTTCTTT
TRBJ1-2 | TRBV5-1 | - | - | CASSLASTDSSNYGYTF | TGCGCCAGCAGCTTGGCCTCCACGGACAGCTCTAACTATGGCTACACCTTC
TRBJ1-1 | TRBV7-8 | - | - | CASSLGPAKNTEAFF | TGTGCCAGCAGCTTAGGGCCAGCAAAGAACACTGAAGCTTTCTTT
TRBJ2-2 | TRBV9 | - | - | CASSAPKNMRTGELFF | TGTGCCAGCAGCGCTCCAAAGAACATGCGGACCGGGGAGCTGTTTTTT
TRBJ2-2 | TRBV4-1 | - | once | CASIQETSSTGELFF | TGCGCCAGCATCCAAGAGACCTCGAGCACCGGGGAGCTGTTTTTT
TRBJ1-5 | TRBV6-5 | - | - | CASGWNQPQHF | TGTGCCAGCGGGTGGAATCAGCCCCAGCATTTT
TRBJ2-7 | TRBV9 | TRBD1 | - | CASSVAGTGVGEQYF | TGTGCCAGCAGCGTAGCCGGGACAGGGGTCGGCGAGCAGTACTTC
TRBJ2-7 | TRBV9 | TRBD2 | - | CASSVKVAGGPYEQYF | TGTGCCAGCAGCGTAAAGGTAGCGGGGGGGCCCTACGAGCAGTACTTC
TRBJ2-7 | TRBV12-3/TRBV12-4 | - | - | CASGDYEQYF | TGTGCCAGTGGAGATTACGAGCAGTACTTC
TRBJ2-7 | TRBV12-3/TRBV12-4 | - | once | CASSTGDTGTSYEQYF | TGTGCCAGCAGTACCGGAGATACGGGGACCTCCTACGAGCAGTACTTC
TRBJ2-7 | TRBV29-1 | TRBD2 | - | CSVVWDGGGQEQYF | TGCAGCGTTGTCTGGGACGGGGGGGGCCAGGAGCAGTACTTC
TRBJ2-5 | TRBV24-1 | - | - | CATSVRSGVETQYF | TGTGCCACCAGTGTGCGCAGCGGAGTGGAGACCCAGTACTTC
TRBJ2-7 | TRBV6-6 | - | - | CASSYGENYEQYF | TGTGCCAGCAGTTACGGGGAGAACTACGAGCAGTACTTC
TRBJ2-1 | TRBV24-1 | TRBD2 | - | CATSDPTSGGSYNEQFF | TGTGCCACCAGTGATCCTACTAGCGGGGGCTCCTACAATGAGCAGTTCTTC
TRBJ2-7 | TRBV2 | - | - | CASSEKGLRPYEQYF | TGTGCCAGCAGTGAAAAGGGACTCCGACCCTACGAGCAGTACTTC
TRBJ1-2 | TRBV9 | - | - | CASSTKPGPNYGYTF | TGTGCCAGCAGCACCAAGCCGGGCCCCAACTATGGCTACACCTTC
TRBJ2-5 | TRBV27 | TRBD1 | - | CATWRGTGLGETQYF | TGTGCCACTTGGCGCGGGACAGGGCTAGGAGAGACCCAGTACTTC
TRBJ2-7 | TRBV27 | - | - | CASSLGGRSYEQYF | TGTGCCAGCAGTCTGGGAGGACGCTCCTACGAGCAGTACTTC
TRBJ1-1 | TRBV27 | - | - | CASSFQGDTEAFF | TGTGCCAGCAGTTTCCAGGGTGACACTGAAGCTTTCTTT
TRBJ2-3 | TRBV4-3 | - | - | CASSQRLGDTQYF | TGCGCCAGCAGCCAACGACTAGGAGATACGCAGTATTTT
TRBJ2-3 | TRBV11-2 | - | - | CASSLVDRSTDTQYF | TGTGCCAGCAGCTTAGTGGACAGAAGCACAGATACGCAGTATTTT
TRBJ1-2 | TRBV2 | TRBD1 | - | CASMTGTPVYGYTF | TGTGCCAGCATGACAGGGACCCCTGTTTATGGCTACACCTTC
TRBJ2-7 | TRBV4-1 | - | - | CASRRFAGLGDEQYF | TGCGCCAGCAGAAGGTTTGCAGGGCTGGGGGACGAGCAGTACTTC
TRBJ1-1 | TRBV9 | - | - | CASSSNRVDRSEAFF | TGTGCCAGCAGCTCCAATCGCGTCGACAGATCTGAAGCTTTCTTT
TRBJ1-1 | TRBV19 | TRBD1 | few | CASSGQGDTEAFF | TGTGCCAGTAGTGGACAGGGCGACACTGAAGCTTTCTTT